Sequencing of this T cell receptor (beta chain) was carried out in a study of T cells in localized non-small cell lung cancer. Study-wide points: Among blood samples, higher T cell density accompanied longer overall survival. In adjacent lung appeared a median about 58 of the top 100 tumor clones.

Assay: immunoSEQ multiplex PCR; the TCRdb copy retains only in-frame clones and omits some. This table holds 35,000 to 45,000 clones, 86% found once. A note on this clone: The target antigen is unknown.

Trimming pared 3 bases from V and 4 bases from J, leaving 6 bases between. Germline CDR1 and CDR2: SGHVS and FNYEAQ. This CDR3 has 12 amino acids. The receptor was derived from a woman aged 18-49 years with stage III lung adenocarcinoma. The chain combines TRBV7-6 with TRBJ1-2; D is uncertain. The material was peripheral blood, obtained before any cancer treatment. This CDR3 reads CASSFQTYGYTF. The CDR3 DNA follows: TGTGCCAGCAGCTTTCAGACCTATGGCTACACCTTC.